This passage covers 18 T cell receptor beta chains from one sample sequenced in a study of vaccination and CD4 T cells after COVID-19. No antigen has been assigned to these receptors. Time point in this sample: late sampling 161 to 241 days after vaccination in three convalescent patients. Treatment described: roughly 11-day PBMC culture with coronavirus spike peptide pools or control peptides (ViraFEST assay). Sequencing of cultured CD4+ T cell DNA used the Oncomine TCR Beta short-read assay. Each CDR3 protein gets one entry after TCRdb re-called the PCR reads with MiXCR. The sample yields 20,000 to 25,000 distinct CDR3 sequences, 46% seen once. The material sequenced was CD4+ T cells from blood, cultured in vitro, taken about 7 months after SARS-CoV-2 vaccination. These receptors all stem from a human donor who had recovered from COVID-19.

V and J are TRBV2 and TRBJ1-1; no definite D call. The CDR3 consists of 13 residues. The germline V and J ends were trimmed by 4 bases and 1 base, with 7 bases remaining between them. CDR1 is SNHLY and CDR2 is FYNNEI in the germline V gene. CDR3 in amino acids: CASSGSPNTEAFF. CDR3 in DNA: TGTGCCAGCAGTGGGTCCCCGAACACTGAAGCTTTCTTT.

This sequence joins TRBV4-3 and TRBJ1-2; 7 bases agree with TRBD1. The junction had 3 bases not matched to a gene; V was cut back by 3 bases and J by 2 bases. This CDR3 contains 14 residues. The V gene's germline CDR1 is LGHNA and CDR2 YSLEER. The CDR3 region has the DNA TGCGCCAGCAGCCACTTGACAGGGAACTATGGCTACACCTTC. Translating gives CASSHLTGNYGYTF.

This clonotype was found a few times. The J gene is TRBJ2-3, the V gene TRBV6-1; the D is unclear. V lost 0 bases and J lost 2, with 9 bases in between. Germline V gene data show CDR1 as MNHNS and CDR2 as SASEGT. The CDR3 spans 15 residues. CDR3 region: CASSEATGFTDTQYF. For the CDR3, the DNA is TGTGCCAGCAGTGAAGCGACGGGCTTCACAGATACGCAGTATTTT.

The table lists this clonotype with a few counts. J is TRBJ1-2 and V is TRBV27; 12 bases agree with TRBD1. The CDR3 sequence is 16 residues long. The trim removed 5 bases at V and 8 bases at J, leaving 12 bases unmatched. Germline values: CDR1 MNHEY, CDR2 SMNVEV (reference sequence). The CDR3 sequence: CASSAIWGQGAGGYTF. The CDR3 coding sequence is TGTGCCAGCAGTGCCATATGGGGACAGGGGGCGGGAGGCTACACCTTC.

This chain links TRBV6-5 with TRBJ1-2; 7 bases agree with TRBD1. V lost 0 bases to trimming and J lost 3 bases; unmatched junction nucleotides: 7. Germline assignment: CDR1 MNHEY and CDR2 SVGAGI. CDR3 length: 16 amino acids. In nucleotides, the CDR3 is TGTGCCAGCAGTTACTCGGCAGGGGGTGTTGACTATGGCTACACCTTC. Translated, it gives CASSYSAGGVDYGYTF.

The chain combines TRBV20-1 with TRBJ1-3; D gene uncertain. Germline CDR1 reads DFQATT; CDR2 reads SNEGSKA (reference sequence). Trimming removed 0 bases at V and 0 bases at J, with 9 bases between. CDR3 length: 15 residues. CDR3 coding DNA: TGCAGTGCTAGAGATAGGACCTCCTCTGGAAACACCATATATTTT. Its translation: CSARDRTSSGNTIYF.

The J gene is TRBJ1-1, the V gene TRBV20-1; 9 bases agree with TRBD1. V shed 6 bases and J 0 bases; nucleotides not matched to a gene: 5. Germline-derived CDR1 and CDR2 are DFQATT and SNEGSKA (reference sequence). The CDR3 is 14 residues long. CDR3 sequence (DNA): TGCAGTGCGTGGGACAGGGTAATGAACACTGAAGCTTTCTTT. Protein: CSAWDRVMNTEAFF.

The chain joins TRBV27 to TRBJ2-5; tentative D call: TRBD2 (7 bases). The V and J ends lost 10 bases and 3 bases respectively, with 15 bases between them. Germline values: CDR1 MNHEY, CDR2 SMNVEV (reference sequence). The CDR3 is 13 residues long. CDR3 DNA sequence: TGTGCCACCCGTGAGGGGGGGGAAGAGACCCAGTACTTC. As protein: CATREGGEETQYF.

Only a few counts were recorded for this clonotype. The V gene is TRBV6-1, the J gene TRBJ1-2; 7 bases are a match to TRBD1. This CDR3 spans 13 amino acids. J was trimmed by 5 bases and V by 7 bases; bases with no gene match: 7. Germline CDR1 MNHNS, CDR2 SASEGT. The CDR3 here is CASTTGILYGYTF. The DNA of the CDR3 is TGTGCCAGCACGACAGGGATTCTTTATGGCTACACCTTC.

The rearrangement joins TRBV2 to TRBJ1-5; D may be TRBD1 (5 bases). V was pared by 2 bases and J by 5 bases, with 7 bases between. There are 13 residues in the CDR3. From germline, CDR1 is SNHLY and CDR2 FYNNEI. The CDR3 loop is CASSEPGYQPQHF. The DNA for the CDR3 is TGTGCCAGCAGTGAACCAGGGTATCAGCCCCAGCATTTT.

There are a few counts of this clonotype. J is TRBJ1-5 and V is TRBV20-1; the match to TRBD1 covers 10 bases. V dropped 0 bases and J dropped 6; count of bases not matched to a gene: 8. The germline gives CDR1 DFQATT, CDR2 SNEGSKA (reference sequence). The CDR3 totals 16 residues. The CDR3 nucleotides are TGCAGTGCTAGAGATCCCGGGACAGGGGTTAGTCAGCCCCAGCATTTT. Translated: CSARDPGTGVSQPQHF.

V gene TRBV19 combines with J gene TRBJ2-7; D could derive from TRBD1 or TRBD2 (6 bases each). Germline lookup yields CDR1 LNHDA and CDR2 SQIVND (reference sequence). CDR3 length: 16 amino acids. The CDR3 sequence: CPRGWGLALSSYEQYF. DNA of the CDR3: TGTCCAAGAGGCTGGGGGCTAGCGTTGTCGTCCTACGAGCAGTACTTC.

This clonotype was recorded a few times. V gene TRBV7-9 combines with J gene TRBJ1-1, with D possibly being TRBD1 (5 bases). V lost 2 bases to trimming and J lost 4 bases, with 11 bases between them. CDR1 is SEHNR, CDR2 FQNEAQ, per germline (reference sequence). The CDR3 spans 14 residues. DNA of the CDR3: TGTGCCAGCAGCTTAATCCAGGGTCTCACTGAAGCTTTCTTT. Protein: CASSLIQGLTEAFF. The entire variable domain, with the rest obtained from reference TRBV7-9 and TRBJ1-1, is as follows: DTGVSQNPRHKITKRGQNVTFRCDPISEHNRLYWYRQTLGQGPEFLTYFQNEAQLEKSRLLSDRFSAERPKGSFSTLEIQRTEQGDSAMYLCASSLIQGLTEAFFGQGTRLTVV.

The chain employs TRBV20-1 and TRBJ1-1; TRBD1 is a possible D gene (6 bases). V shed 6 bases and J shed 0 bases, with 14 bases lying between them. The V gene's germline CDR1 is DFQATT and CDR2 SNEGSKA (reference sequence). This CDR3 spans 14 amino acids. CDR3 residues: CSAGQNIMNTEAFF. The CDR3 DNA reads TGCAGTGCCGGACAGAATATCATGAACACTGAAGCTTTCTTT.

This chain connects TRBV11-3 to TRBJ1-1; D remains unclear. Germline V lookup: CDR1 SGHNT, CDR2 YENEEA. Trimming pared 2 bases from V and 1 base from J, leaving 8 bases between. The CDR3 is 14 amino acids. This CDR3 is CASSLSGENTEAFF. The DNA for the CDR3 is TGTGCCAGCAGCTTATCGGGAGAGAACACTGAAGCTTTCTTT.

The rearrangement links TRBV7-6 to TRBJ1-1; 7 bases agree with TRBD1. The CDR3 is made up of 16 amino acids. The germline gives CDR1 SGHVS, CDR2 FNYEAQ. V lost 5 bases to trimming and J lost 2 bases; unmatched junction nucleotides: 11. The CDR3 DNA sequence: TGTGCCAGCAGCCCATCTGTGGGACAGCTAAACACTGAAGCTTTCTTT. Its translation is CASSPSVGQLNTEAFF.

This clonotype was seen a handful of times. The J gene is TRBJ2-7, the V gene TRBV7-8, with TRBD2 matching 10 bases. In germline, CDR1 is SGHVS, CDR2 FQNEAQ. The CDR3 is 15 amino acids. V shed 5 bases, J shed 3 bases, and the junction held 7 bases outside the gene matches. The CDR3 here is CASSRIAGGIYEQYF. CDR3 nucleotide sequence: TGTGCCAGCAGCAGAATAGCGGGAGGTATCTACGAGCAGTACTTC.

The chain carries TRBV12-3 or TRBV12-4 and TRBJ2-5, with D possibly being TRBD1 (6 bases). V dropped 6 bases and J dropped 4 bases, with 9 bases sitting between them. The CDR3 sequence is 12 residues long. The CDR3 protein is CASRDSRETQYF. DNA for the CDR3: TGTGCCAGCAGGGACAGTCGAGAGACCCAGTACTTC.